The 24 T cell receptor beta chains reported below all come from one sample, sequenced in a study of blood T cell repertoires in COVID-19. TCRdb keeps only in-frame clones here, not all; method: immunoSEQ multiplex PCR. Seen here are 200,000 to 250,000 clones, 85% to 90% observed once, and the top ten hold less than 3.5%. The specimen was peripheral blood. Receptors were obtained from a man aged 30 to 45 with COVID-19, enrolled during active disease.

V usage is TRBV11-3 and J usage is TRBJ2-4; D might be TRBD2 (6 bases). Between the trimmed V and J ends, which lost 2 bases and 0 bases, there was a span of 11 bases. The germline gives CDR1 SGHNT, CDR2 YENEEA. This CDR3 spans 16 amino acids. The CDR3 sequence is CASSLKREVAKNIQYF. CDR3 bases: TGTGCCAGCAGCTTAAAGAGGGAGGTAGCCAAAAACATTCAGTACTTC.

The chain couples TRBV7-2 to TRBJ1-6; D may be TRBD1 (6 bases). The CDR3 consists of 18 residues. Trimming removed 4 bases at V and 0 bases at J, with 16 bases between. Per the germline V gene, CDR1 is SGHTA and CDR2 is FQGNSA. In nucleotides, the CDR3 is TGTGCCAGCAGCTCACACCGGGACACCAACTCCTATAATTCACCCCTCCACTTT. It specifies CASSSHRDTNSYNSPLHF.

The CDR3 DNA follows: TGTGCCAGCAGTTCCACCGGGACAGCGAATGAGCAGTTCTTC. Protein product: CASSSTGTANEQFF. The chain carries TRBV6-2 or TRBV6-3 and TRBJ2-1, with 7 bases lining up with TRBD1. In germline, CDR1 is MNHEY, CDR2 SVGEGT. The CDR3 extends over 14 amino acids. The V gene end was trimmed by 4 bases and the J gene end by 7 bases; junction bases not matched to a gene: 7.

The chain is built from TRBV28 and TRBJ2-7; D perhaps matches TRBD2 (5 bases). V was cut by 6 bases and J by 12 bases, with 24 bases left in between. The CDR3 has 14 residues. Germline V gene data show CDR1 as MDHEN and CDR2 as SYDVKM. CDR3 amino acids: CASSPLIGLPRPYF. In DNA, the CDR3 is TGTGCCAGCAGCCCCCTCATCGGACTCCCTAGGCCGTACTTC.

This clone was recorded a few times. V usage is TRBV27 and J usage is TRBJ1-2; D is unresolved. There are 13 residues in the CDR3. V lost 6 bases and J lost 6, with 14 bases in between. CDR1 is MNHEY, CDR2 SMNVEV, per germline (reference sequence). CDR3 region: CASSDQPWHGYTF. The CDR3 nucleotides are TGTGCCAGCAGCGATCAACCTTGGCATGGCTACACCTTC.

The chain couples TRBV19 to TRBJ2-2, with a tentative D call TRBD2 (5 bases). This CDR3 region has 16 residues. V was cut by 2 bases and J by 6 bases, with 16 bases left in between. CDR1 is LNHDA and CDR2 is SQIVND in the germline V gene (reference sequence). The CDR3 DNA reads TGTGCCAGTAGTATACCCCTAGCCCAGAGGGCCGGGGAGCTGTTTTTT. Residues: CASSIPLAQRAGELFF. The full variable domain, its missing parts supplied by reference TRBV19 and TRBJ2-2, is DGGITQSPKYLFRKEGQNVTLSCEQNLNHDAMYWYRQDPGQGLRLIYYSQIVNDFQKGDIAEGYSVSREKKESFPLTVTSAQKNPTAFYLCASSIPLAQRAGELFFGEGSRLTVL.

This clone was seen only once. This chain uses TRBV24-1 with TRBJ1-1; D is unresolved. Trimming cost V 8 bases and J 5 bases, with 8 bases left between them. The CDR3 is made up of 11 amino acids. Germline V CDR1 and CDR2: KGHDR, SFDVKD. DNA for the CDR3: TGTGCCACCAAATCGGAGACTGAAGCTTTCTTT. This sequence encodes CATKSETEAFF.

This clone was found once. J is TRBJ1-1 and V is TRBV19, with a possible D match to TRBD1 (5 bases). The V gene lost 1 base and the J gene lost 5 bases, with 17 bases spanning the gap. This CDR3 is built from 16 residues. Germline CDR1 and CDR2: LNHDA and SQIVND (reference sequence). The CDR3 region has the DNA TGTGCCAGTAGTATAGGCCCAGAGGGGCGGGGGACTGAAGCTTTCTTT. Its protein is CASSIGPEGRGTEAFF.

This chain uses TRBV7-9 with TRBJ2-7; maybe TRBD1 (5 bases). V dropped 5 bases and J dropped 3 bases, with 14 bases sitting between them. CDR1 is SEHNR, CDR2 FQNEAQ, per germline (reference sequence). This CDR3 has 14 residues. The CDR3 is CASSPGAHFYEQYF. The DNA of the CDR3 is TGTGCCAGCAGCCCTGGGGCCCACTTCTACGAGCAGTACTTC.

The V and J genes are TRBV7-2 and TRBJ1-2; D not resolved. Trimming left V 0 bases short and J 8 bases short, with 7 bases between. The CDR3 spans 12 residues. CDR1 and CDR2 (germline): SGHTA, FQGNSA. This CDR3 reads CASSLALQGYTF. In nucleotides, the CDR3 is TGTGCCAGCAGCTTAGCTCTTCAGGGCTACACCTTC.

The chain is built from TRBV18 and TRBJ1-2; 7 nucleotides align to TRBD1. CDR1 is KGHSH, CDR2 LQKENI, per germline. There are 12 residues in the CDR3. J lost 8 bases, V lost 4 bases, and 4 bases had no gene match. CDR3: CASSQGAVGYTF. The CDR3 region has the DNA TGTGCCAGCTCACAGGGGGCGGTCGGCTACACCTTC. The whole variable domain, remainder taken from reference TRBV18 and TRBJ1-2, is NAGVMQNPRHLVRRRGQEARLRCSPMKGHSHVYWYRQLPEEGLKFMVYLQKENIIDESGMPKERFSAEFPKEGPSILRIQQVVRGDSAAYFCASSQGAVGYTFGSGTRLTVV.

This chain links TRBV19 with TRBJ2-5, with D maybe TRBD2 (6 bases). Germline assignment: CDR1 LNHDA and CDR2 SQIVND (reference sequence). This CDR3 comprises 13 residues. This chain's CDR3 is CASEGREQETQYF. As DNA, the CDR3 is TGTGCTTCCGAAGGGCGGGAACAAGAGACCCAGTACTTC.

V and J are TRBV19 and TRBJ1-3; no reliable D call. This CDR3 has 16 residues. CDR1 LNHDA and CDR2 SQIVND come from the germline V gene (reference sequence). Trimming cost V 3 bases and J 0 bases, with 12 bases left between them. CDR3 DNA sequence: TGTGCCAGTAGTATCTGGAGGGATCTCTCTGGAAACACCATATATTTT. Translated: CASSIWRDLSGNTIYF.

This sequence joins TRBV28 and TRBJ2-3, with TRBD1 matching 9 bases. The CDR3 has 15 amino acids. The ends lost 4 bases at V and 2 bases at J; junction bases unmatched: 4. The V gene's germline CDR1 is MDHEN and CDR2 SYDVKM. Here the CDR3 DNA reads TGTGCCAGCAGTTCGGGACAGGGAGTCACAGATACGCAGTATTTT. It yields the protein CASSSGQGVTDTQYF.

The rearrangement joins TRBV28 to TRBJ2-1, with a weak D call TRBD1 (5 bases). Trimming removed 1 base from V and 3 bases from J, with 19 bases in between. CDR1 is MDHEN, CDR2 SYDVKM, per germline. The CDR3 loop spans 18 amino acids. The CDR3 DNA reads as TGTGCCAGCAGTTTATCGGCTTTTGGCAGGGTCTTCTACAATGAGCAGTTCTTC. Its protein is CASSLSAFGRVFYNEQFF.

This clone appeared a single time. The rearrangement uses TRBV11-2 and TRBJ1-6; D ambiguous. The germline gives CDR1 SGHAT, CDR2 FQNNGV. The CDR3 loop spans 14 amino acids. The ends were cut back, 1 base at V and 10 bases at J, with 11 bases in the middle. DNA of the CDR3: TGTGCCAGCAGCTTAGTGGGTGGGGAGTCACCCCTCCACTTT. The encoded protein is CASSLVGGESPLHF.

The V and J genes are TRBV4-1 and TRBJ2-7; D is undetermined. The length of the CDR3 is 15 residues. V was cut by 0 bases and J by 3 bases, with 12 bases left in between. Per germline, CDR1 MGHRA and CDR2 YSYEKL. As DNA, the CDR3 is TGCGCCAGCAGCCAAGATTCAGGTAGTTACTACGAGCAGTACTTC. Translation gives CASSQDSGSYYEQYF.

V gene TRBV2 combines with J gene TRBJ1-2; 7 bases line up with TRBD1. The trim removed 2 bases at V and 4 bases at J, leaving 7 bases unmatched. There are 15 residues in the CDR3. CDR1 is SNHLY, CDR2 FYNNEI, per germline. DNA for the CDR3: TGTGCCAGCAGTGAAATGGCAGGGGGTGGCTATGGCTACACCTTC. It translates to CASSEMAGGGYGYTF.

The chain couples TRBV5-4 to TRBJ2-3; tentative D call: TRBD2 (6 bases). Germline loops: CDR1 SGHNT, CDR2 YYREEE (reference sequence). The CDR3 loop spans 14 amino acids. V lost 0 bases and J 6 bases, leaving 11 bases between the germline ends. CDR3 in amino acids: CASSLESGSDTQYF. CDR3 nucleotides: TGTGCCAGCAGCTTGGAAAGCGGGTCTGATACGCAGTATTTT.

This rearrangement joins TRBV28 to TRBJ1-2; D unclear. V gave up 6 bases and J gave up 8 bases, with 10 bases separating them. The CDR3 runs to 11 residues. The germline V gene encodes CDR1 MDHEN and CDR2 SYDVKM. CDR3 protein: CASSSVEGYTF. The CDR3 nucleotides read TGTGCCAGCAGCTCGGTGGAGGGCTACACCTTC.

The DNA of the CDR3 is TGTGCCAGCGTGGCGGGGGATTGGAGCAATCAGCCCCAGCATTTT. Translating gives CASVAGDWSNQPQHF. The chain recombines TRBV6-6 with TRBJ1-5, with a possible D match to TRBD1 (5 bases). The CDR3 extends over 15 amino acids. V gave up 8 bases and J gave up 1 base, with 15 bases separating them. Germline-derived CDR1 and CDR2 are MNHNY and SVGAGI (reference sequence).

CDR3 protein: CASRGGTMEGQPQHF. In DNA form, the CDR3 reads TGTGCCAGCAGGGGAGGGACGATGGAAGGTCAGCCCCAGCATTTT. This chain joins TRBV6-5 and TRBJ1-5, with D possibly being TRBD1 (5 bases). The germline gives CDR1 MNHEY, CDR2 SVGAGI. This CDR3 has 15 amino acids. V was pared by 6 bases and J by 6 bases, with 18 bases between.

The chain uses TRBV7-2 and TRBJ1-1, with unresolved D. Germline values: CDR1 SGHTA, CDR2 FQGNSA. The germline V and J ends were trimmed by 3 bases and 4 bases, with 15 bases remaining between them. The CDR3 is made up of 15 amino acids. CDR3 amino acids: CASSFSSGGGTEAFF. In DNA form, the CDR3 reads TGTGCCAGCAGCTTTTCTTCGGGAGGAGGCACTGAAGCTTTCTTT.

V and J are TRBV29-1 and TRBJ2-2; TRBD1 matches 11 bases. CDR1 and CDR2 from the germline V gene are SQVTM and ANQGSEA. The CDR3 extends over 15 amino acids. V lost 3 bases, J lost 6 bases, and 6 bases stayed unmatched. DNA of the CDR3: TGCAGCGTTGACCGGACAGGGGGCATGTCCGGGGAGCTGTTTTTT. Encoded protein: CSVDRTGGMSGELFF.